This TCR beta chain was documented in a study of shared T cell receptors in the human thymus. V was clipped by 2 bases and J by 8 bases, with 15 bases between them. Germline loops: CDR1 SGHAT, CDR2 FQNNGV. The CDR3 extends over 15 amino acids. Assay used: immunoSEQ multiplex PCR; TCRdb lists only in-frame clones, some missing. The sample carries approximately 580,000 clones, approximately 80% recorded once. These data were likewise used in another study, on human thymus T cells. That report adds: Resections from corrective heart surgery provided thymus tissue. In thymic and blood repertoires alike, V and J usage looked biased. Related work found strong thymic repertoire overlap between unrelated individuals.

Specimen: thymocytes. The V and J genes are TRBV11-2 and TRBJ2-2, with D possibly matching TRBD2 (6 bases). This receptor was obtained from a boy less than two years old with a congenital heart defect. CDR3 residues: CASSLRRGFPGELFF. Here the CDR3 DNA reads TGTGCCAGCAGCTTACGGAGGGGCTTCCCGGGGGAGCTGTTTTTT.